Reported below is one T cell receptor (beta chain). The table lists this clone with a few counts. Its binding antigen is unknown. No quality values exist for individual bases; no much larger clone is one base distant. The sample is drawn from a study of cytomegalovirus exposure and HLA in healthy donors (TCRdb year 2017). Regarding the complete study: According to an earlier analysis of around 600 of the donors, some 170 million T cells yielded 117 million unique TCR beta sequences and 276 Gb of sequence data. A few DR-DQ haplotypes were treated as single units for association and clustering because of strong linkage in the cohort. A later analysis re-examined previously published TCR beta repertoires from around 670 donors and added high-resolution HLA genotyping to investigate patterns of TCR occurrence. Using immunosequencing, the study profiled T cell repertoires from 500 to 800 subjects and related those repertoires to cytomegalovirus serostatus. Typing coverage varied by locus: 629-630 donors for A, B, C, DRB1 and DQB1; roughly 560 for DQA1; 600 to 610 for DPA1; more than 450 for DPB1. To predict cytomegalovirus infection status, the study brought together high-throughput TCR immunosequencing, statistical association of individual TCRs with disease status, and machine learning. The study aimed to test whether signatures of past pathogen exposure could be identified by cataloging public T cell receptors. Of the roughly 400 genotyped donors, 75% to 85% were placed in the genetic ancestry cluster associated with self-reported Caucasian donors. Approximately 330 gigabases of sequencing data and roughly 81 million unique TCR sequences made up an early release that covered approximately 650 HLA-typed donors. Donor age, sex, ethnicity and CMV serostatus were collected together with the repertoire data. In addition to the first cohort of 500 to 850 subjects, a separate validation cohort of approximately 130 different subjects was used. To decide whether each TCR beta V gene segment behaved as functional or pseudogenic, an earlier analysis of fewer than 750 of the donors relied on high-throughput TCR beta sequencing. In the later analysis, no new phenotypic data were used to find candidate immune exposures; instead, reliance was placed on TCR beta sequences and their occurrence across donors. Genome-wide SNP genotypes for about three fifths of the roughly 670 donors were used in a later genetic analysis, which treated that subset as a discovery cohort. Among roughly 400 genotyped donors of the cohort, an average of roughly 230,000 unique TCR beta nucleotide sequences was sequenced per donor, of which about 19% were non-productive. Class I and class II HLA loci were covered by the typing at four-digit resolution. All discovery cohort repertoires had been generated using a single sequencing platform.

On the study overall, not on this receptor specifically: CMV serostatus was the only immune exposure information available for the cohort. A later analysis found that most CMV-associated TCR beta chains appeared HLA-restricted, with HLA associations seemingly driven largely by CMV exposure. In a later analysis, TCR association rates were found to vary across HLA loci, with the most associated TCRs seen for DRB1 alleles and the fewest for HLA-C alleles. A later analysis reported that several top co-occurrence clusters appeared linked to parvovirus B19, influenza, CMV and Epstein-Barr virus. Some IMGT-functional V segments, including TRBV6-2 and TRBV6-3, could not be told apart with the 87-base-pair reads, so those segments were excluded. In vitro tests confirmed that a few of the cytomegalovirus-associated TCR beta chains recognize cytomegalovirus antigens. Correlated functional status among segregating V segments might be attributable to linkage disequilibrium, but an unknown experimental factor could not be ruled out. When HLA alleles, especially DR and DQ, strongly co-occurred, TCR associations were difficult to assign to individual alleles. Roughly uniform sequencing depth across donors was assumed in presence/absence analyses, although this assumption may not hold. In both the original and validation cohorts, the classifier was reported to diagnose cytomegalovirus status with high specificity and sensitivity. At a false discovery rate of 0.05, a later analysis linked some 17,000 TCR beta sequences to specific HLA alleles. A later analysis found that HLA-associated TCR beta chains were more clonally expanded and had lower generation probabilities than equally common non-associated chains. Only TCR beta chains were sequenced in this cohort, and the absence of alpha or paired-chain data limited detectable features. Most TCR sequences were observed very rarely across donors, whereas some public TCRs were present in many individuals. A cluster of highly shared sequence variants was judged likely to be a technical artifact of the sequencing pipeline. A further reported finding was that TCR beta sequences accurately predicted the HLA-A and HLA-B alleles for most subjects in the first cohort. Broadly in line with IMGT annotations, most TCR beta V segments showed up in productive rearrangements about 87% or about 30% of the time in an earlier analysis of roughly 590 of the donors. V-gene and J-gene trimming of TCR beta chains was associated with a missense DCLRE1C variant in a later genetic analysis, and the association was replicated in an independent cohort. Because counts were too low, about 17 rarely observed V segments, including chromosome 9 orphons, were excluded from the earlier analysis of several hundred of the donors. A later genetic analysis reported fewer N-insertions in productive TCRs among donors in an Asian-associated ancestry cluster than the roughly 620-donor mean. The study gave a list of some 150 TCR beta chains associated with cytomegalovirus. Because HLA typing was unavailable for some donors at each locus, only the typed subset was used in association tests. According to the authors, the approach could potentially be generalized to other disease states and immunological phenotypes.

The library was built by means of the immunoSEQ multiplex PCR assay. A mixture of 60 forward primers for TCR Vbeta segments and 13 reverse primers for TCR Jbeta segments was used in the multiplex PCR. A multiplex PCR assay on genomic DNA amplified the CDR3 region of rearranged TCR beta genes. The Illumina HiSeq System was used to sequence the amplified TCR beta libraries as 87-base-pair reads. In the paper's pipeline: A later analysis counted tens of millions of unique TCR beta chains across the 650 to 700 repertoires, and some 11 million of these chains were shared by at least two donors. A nearest-neighbor algorithm error-corrected the raw reads and collapsed the reads into unique sequences, merging closely related sequences to remove PCR and sequencing errors. CDR3 sequences were aligned to IMGT reference sequences to assign V, D and J gene segments. For a sequence to be retained, at least a six-nucleotide match to both a V gene segment and a J gene segment was required. A rearrangement counted as productive if the CDR3 had no stop codons and remained in frame with V and J, and every other rearrangement counted as non-productive. Following IMGT convention, CDR3 was defined as the stretch from the second conserved V-encoded cysteine to the conserved J-encoded phenylalanine. In an earlier analysis of around 540 of the donors, sequences lacking an unambiguous match to a single V gene segment were excluded. In an earlier analysis of a few hundred of the donors, V segments were called functional above 56.7% productive rearrangements and were called segregating when the between-donor standard deviation exceeded 5%. A statistical classification framework was built for diagnosing cytomegalovirus status from the catalog of TCR beta chain sequences. V and J gene assignment, in a later analysis, came from comparing TCR nucleotide sequences with IMGT/GENE-DB human TR gene sequences. Using the TCRdist pipeline, a later analysis assigned CDR3 sequences along with most-parsimonious VDJ recombination scenarios. In a later analysis, every TCR beta chain was defined by the combination of its CDR3 amino acid sequence and its V-gene family, and reads without a unique V-gene family were dropped. A later analysis removed 592 highly shared, low-generation-probability nucleotide sequences to deal with suspected cross-contamination and a sequencing artifact. A later analysis calculated a clonal expansion index for each public chain from normalized within-repertoire ranks of inferred template counts. A later analysis computed generation probabilities with a VDJ recombination model fitted to out-of-frame rearrangements, and checked the results against IGoR. Hypergeometric tests were used in a later analysis to score TCR-TCR, TCR-HLA and TCR-CMV co-occurrence, with a repertoire-size bias correction applied to the TCR pairs. In a later analysis, false discovery rates were estimated by permuting HLA or CMV assignments 20 times. In a later analysis, co-occurring TCRs were grouped using DBSCAN, with TCRdist sequence similarity added in when clustering inside HLA-allele-positive subsets. Co-occurrence clustering excluded repertoires with fewer than 30,000 or more than 120,000 public chains, plus five with anomalous nucleotide sharing. TCRdb stores this immuneACCESS table with in-frame sequences only. Part of the clones is absent; in the studies checked, under half of the shortfall reflects unresolved V genes, and no reason is known for the rest. D and trimming were read from the DNA, whereas the V and J calls and clone size are those reported in that table. The sample table lists about 200,000 clones, 60% to 85% of them with a count of one. The ten largest clones represent 15% of the sample.

The cohort comprised several hundred healthy bone marrow donors. At the time of sampling, every cohort member was nominally healthy, though immune exposures that went unrecorded were likely present. The donor was CMV seronegative and was included in the group of a few hundred seronegative cohort members. Each donor provided a peripheral blood sample, and peripheral blood mononuclear cells were used for TCR beta sequencing. The Qiagen DNeasy Blood Extraction Kit was used to extract genomic DNA from the blood cell samples. Trimming at the junction amounts to 0 bases on V and 7 bases on J, and the germline ends lie 16 bases apart. The CDR3 starts with the cysteine, ends with the phenylalanine, and has 16 residues. The kept DNA is CDR3 alone, 48 bases in frame from the first base.

The source is a man between 40 and 49 years old in good health and CMV-seronegative. Sequences were obtained from PBMCs. The sequence joins TRBV23-1 to TRBJ1-5; the D gene is perhaps TRBD1, on 5 matching bases. TRBV23-1 is reported as an ORF; its role is uncertain. The DNA is as follows: TGCGCCAGCAGTCAATCGGGCAGGGAAGATTGGCAGCCCCAGCATTTT. It is translated as CASSQSGREDWQPQHF.